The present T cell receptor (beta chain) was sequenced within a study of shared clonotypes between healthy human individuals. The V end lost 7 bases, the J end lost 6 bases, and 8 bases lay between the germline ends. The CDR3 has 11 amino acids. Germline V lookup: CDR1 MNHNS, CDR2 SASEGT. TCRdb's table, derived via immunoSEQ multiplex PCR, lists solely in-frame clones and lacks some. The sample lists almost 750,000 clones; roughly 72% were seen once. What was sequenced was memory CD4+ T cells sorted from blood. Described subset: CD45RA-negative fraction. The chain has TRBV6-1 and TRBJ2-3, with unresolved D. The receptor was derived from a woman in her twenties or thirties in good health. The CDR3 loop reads CASNRRDTQYF. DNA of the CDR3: TGTGCCAGCAATCGCCGGGATACGCAGTATTTT.